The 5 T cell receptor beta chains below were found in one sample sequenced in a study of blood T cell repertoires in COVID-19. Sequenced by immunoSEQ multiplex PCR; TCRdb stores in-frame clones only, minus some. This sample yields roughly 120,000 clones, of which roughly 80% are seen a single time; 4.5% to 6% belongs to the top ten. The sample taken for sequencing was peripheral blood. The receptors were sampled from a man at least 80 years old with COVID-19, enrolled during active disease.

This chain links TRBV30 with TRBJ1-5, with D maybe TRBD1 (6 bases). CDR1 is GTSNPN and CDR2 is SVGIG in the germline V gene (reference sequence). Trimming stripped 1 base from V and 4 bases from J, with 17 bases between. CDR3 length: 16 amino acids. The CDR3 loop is CAWSDGSQGPNQPQHF. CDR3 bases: TGTGCCTGGAGTGATGGGAGTCAGGGGCCAAATCAGCCCCAGCATTTT. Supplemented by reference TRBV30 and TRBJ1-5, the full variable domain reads SQTIHQWPATLVQPVGSPLSLECTVEGTSNPNLYWYRQAAGRGLQLLFYSVGIGQISSEVPQNLSASRPQDRQFILSSKKLLLSDSGFYLCAWSDGSQGPNQPQHFGDGTRLSIL.

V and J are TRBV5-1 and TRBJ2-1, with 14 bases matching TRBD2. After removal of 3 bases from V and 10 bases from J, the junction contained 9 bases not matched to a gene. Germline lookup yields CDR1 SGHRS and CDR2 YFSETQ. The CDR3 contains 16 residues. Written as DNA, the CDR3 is TGCGCCAGCAGCTGGGGACTAGCGGGAGAATATTCAGAGCAGTTCTTC. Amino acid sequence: CASSWGLAGEYSEQFF.

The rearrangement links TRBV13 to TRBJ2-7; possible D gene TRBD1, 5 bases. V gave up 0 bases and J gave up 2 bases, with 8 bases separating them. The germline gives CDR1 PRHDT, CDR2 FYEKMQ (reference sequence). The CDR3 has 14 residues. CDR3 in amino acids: CASSLGDNPYEQYF. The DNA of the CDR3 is TGTGCCAGCAGCTTAGGGGACAACCCCTACGAGCAGTACTTC.

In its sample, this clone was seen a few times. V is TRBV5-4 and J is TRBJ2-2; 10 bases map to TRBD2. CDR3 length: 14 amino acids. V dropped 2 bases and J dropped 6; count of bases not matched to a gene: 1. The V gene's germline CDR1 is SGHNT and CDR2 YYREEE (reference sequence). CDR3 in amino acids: CASSFGTSAGELFF. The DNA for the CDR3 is TGTGCCAGCAGCTTTGGGACTAGCGCCGGGGAGCTGTTTTTT.

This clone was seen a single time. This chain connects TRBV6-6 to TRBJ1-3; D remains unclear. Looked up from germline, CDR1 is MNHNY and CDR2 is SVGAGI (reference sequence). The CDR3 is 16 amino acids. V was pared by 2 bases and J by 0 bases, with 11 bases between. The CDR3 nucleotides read TGTGCCAGCAGTTACCCCCCCCAGGACTCTGGAAACACCATATATTTT. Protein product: CASSYPPQDSGNTIYF.